Included here is one T cell receptor beta chain sequence, with context. This CDR3 is 15 amino acids long. Germline values: CDR1 SGHTA, CDR2 FQGNSA. The ends lost 0 bases at V and 5 bases at J; junction bases unmatched: 3. Time point: peripheral blood 6 weeks after treatment start. The sample belongs to a study of PD-L1 blockade in urothelial cancer. Sequencing was performed with immunoSEQ multiplex PCR; in TCRdb, only in-frame clones are kept and a portion is missing. The repertoire has tens of thousands of clones, roughly 90% of them found once; the top ten carry approximately 10%. Source: PBMCs, taken around atezolizumab (anti-PD-L1) treatment. This sequence was found in a man aged 55 to 70 with urothelial cancer. The chain links TRBV7-2 to TRBJ2-7; TRBD2 matches at 11 bases. The CDR3 reads CASSLALAGGDEQYF. CDR3 nucleotides: TGTGCCAGCAGCTTAGCTCTAGCGGGGGGTGACGAGCAGTACTTC.